This TCR beta chain was retrieved from a study of CD8+ T cells in alopecia areata. Sequencing templates came from extracted RNA that was reverse transcribed into cDNA. Measured with immunoSEQ multiplex PCR; TCRdb has only the in-frame clones, and not every one. The sample comprises about 13,000 clones, about 70% of which are singletons, and 7% rests with the top ten. This clone occurred once. The CDR3 has 14 residues. Germline V CDR1 and CDR2: MNHEY, SVGAGI. Losses at the gene ends were 4 bases for V and 4 bases for J; bases not matched to a gene: 1. The treatment: oral pan-JAK inhibitor, 5-10 mg twice daily. Lesional scalp punch biopsies and peripheral blood came from alopecia areata patients.

Here the sequenced sample was skin, taken at week 4, from a patient treated with tofacitinib. This sequence was found in a human donor with alopecia areata. V is TRBV6-5 and J is TRBJ1-5, with 10 bases lining up with TRBD1. CDR3 in amino acids: CASSWGQGNQPQHF. CDR3 in DNA: TGTGCCAGCAGTTGGGGACAGGGGAATCAGCCCCAGCATTTT.